Sequencing of this T cell receptor (beta chain) was carried out in a study of cytomegalovirus exposure and HLA in healthy donors. This clone was observed a single time. Amplification used 60 Vbeta primers and 13 Jbeta primers. Profiling relied on immunoSEQ multiplex PCR, and the TCRdb table lists in-frame clones only, not all of them. The sample has roughly 200,000 clones; around a tenth are singletons. This CDR3 has 16 amino acids. The germline CDR1 and CDR2 sequences are LNHDA and SQIVND (reference sequence). The junction had 15 bases not matched to a gene; V was cut back by 6 bases and J by 6 bases.

The chain is built from TRBV19 and TRBJ2-7, with TRBD1 identical over 9 bases. This TCR came from a woman aged 25 to 45 in good health and CMV-seropositive. The source material was PBMCs. DNA for the CDR3: TGTGCCAGTAGCCCGGGGAGGGGACAGGGACCCCTCGAGCAGTACTTC. It is translated as CASSPGRGQGPLEQYF.